The sequence of this TCR beta chain was determined in a study of cytomegalovirus exposure and HLA in healthy donors. V dropped 3 bases and J dropped 1 base, with 12 bases sitting between them. Germline V gives CDR1 SEHNR, CDR2 FQNEAQ (reference sequence). The CDR3 is 15 amino acids. The PCR ran on 60 Vbeta and 13 Jbeta primers. Some clones are missing from TCRdb's copy, which holds only in-frame ones; the method was immunoSEQ multiplex PCR. The top ten clones hold 1.5% to 2% of a sample with around 180,000 clones, around 90% of them seen once. Sequencing was carried out using PBMCs. J is TRBJ1-1 and V is TRBV7-9; no firm D call. The clonotype comes from a woman aged 18-29 years in good health and CMV-seronegative. The CDR3: CASSLAGAGNTEAFF. Written as DNA, the CDR3 is TGTGCCAGCAGCTTGGCGGGTGCGGGGAACACTGAAGCTTTCTTT.